The 21 T cell receptor beta chains below were found in one sample sequenced in a study of early T cells in non-severe SARS-CoV-2 infection. In TCRdb, the 5' RACE reads were re-called with MiXCR into one record per CDR3 protein. The table has roughly 69,000 distinct CDR3 sequences, roughly 9% seen once; the top ten hold 13%. This sample comprised whole blood, obtained at baseline. These receptors came from an adult who was a healthcare worker with PCR-confirmed SARS-CoV-2 infection or an uninfected control (not recorded which).

V and J are TRBV18 and TRBJ2-3; a weak D match, TRBD2 (5 bases). The CDR3 is made up of 15 amino acids. Deletions cut 4 bases from V and 4 bases from J, with 15 bases between. The germline gives CDR1 KGHSH, CDR2 LQKENI. CDR3 protein: CASSRQPSLPDTQYF. CDR3 DNA sequence: TGTGCCAGCTCACGCCAACCTAGCTTGCCAGATACGCAGTATTTT.

This clonotype appeared many times. J is TRBJ1-5 and V is TRBV25-1; no definite D call. V dropped 5 bases and J dropped 6 bases, with 11 bases sitting between them. Germline V gene sequence: CDR1 MGHDK, CDR2 SYGVNS. The CDR3 spans 13 residues. CDR3: CASSPAGSQPQHF. CDR3 DNA sequence: TGTGCCAGCAGTCCCGCAGGCTCTCAGCCCCAGCATTTT.

There are many counts of this clonotype. This chain connects TRBV6-5 to TRBJ2-7; either TRBD1 or TRBD2 may supply D (7 bases each). The CDR3 is made up of 16 amino acids. Germline V lookup: CDR1 MNHEY, CDR2 SVGAGI. Trimming cost V 2 bases and J 2 bases, with 16 bases left between them. The CDR3 DNA reads as TGTGCCAGCAGTTACAGGCCAGGGGGAGGGACCTACGAGCAGTACTTC. Its translation is CASSYRPGGGTYEQYF.

This clonotype was seen at least ten times. The V and J genes are TRBV7-3 and TRBJ2-1; TRBD2 matches at 13 bases. Germline V gene lookup returns CDR1 SGHTA and CDR2 FQGTGA. V shed 5 bases, J shed 5 bases, and the junction held 9 bases outside the gene matches. CDR3 length: 17 residues. The CDR3 is CASSPYAGLAGNNEQFF. The CDR3 nucleotides are TGTGCCAGCAGCCCCTATGCGGGACTAGCGGGGAACAATGAGCAGTTCTTC.

This clonotype was seen more than once but under ten times. The J gene is TRBJ1-1, the V gene TRBV4-2; possible D gene TRBD1, 5 bases. This CDR3 comprises 16 residues. Trimming took 3 bases from V and 0 from J, leaving 14 bases between them. Germline CDR1 LGHNA, CDR2 YNFKEQ. CDR3: CASSQGDSQVNTEAFF. The CDR3 nucleotides read TGTGCCAGCAGCCAGGGTGACAGTCAGGTGAACACTGAAGCTTTCTTT.

V is TRBV7-9 and J is TRBJ2-7; no firm D call. The CDR3 sequence is 14 residues long. The V end was cut by 5 bases, the J end by 2 bases, with 13 bases between. Germline CDR1 SEHNR, CDR2 FQNEAQ (reference sequence). CDR3 region: CASSGSTSTYEQYF. CDR3 in DNA: TGTGCCAGCAGCGGATCGACCTCTACCTACGAGCAGTACTTC.

This clonotype has just a few counts. The chain joins TRBV5-1 to TRBJ2-1; a possible D gene is TRBD1 (6 bases). The length of the CDR3 is 15 residues. Germline assignment: CDR1 SGHRS and CDR2 YFSETQ. The V end was cut by 3 bases, the J end by 0 bases, with 10 bases between. CDR3 loop: CASSWTESSYNEQFF. The CDR3 DNA sequence: TGCGCCAGCAGCTGGACAGAGAGCTCCTACAATGAGCAGTTCTTC.

The sample holds many counts of this clonotype. This chain joins TRBV7-3 and TRBJ2-7; D unresolved. The CDR3 covers 16 residues. Germline lookup yields CDR1 SGHTA and CDR2 FQGTGA. Trimming took off 2 bases at V and 1 base at J, with 15 bases between the two ends. CDR3 sequence: CASSLSGAARSYEQYF. CDR3 nucleotides: TGTGCCAGCAGCTTATCGGGCGCAGCGAGATCCTACGAGCAGTACTTC. The full variable domain, its missing parts supplied by reference TRBV7-3 and TRBJ2-7, is GAGVSQTPSNKVTEKGKYVELRCDPISGHTALYWYRQSLGQGPEFLIYFQGTGAADDSGLPNDRFFAVRPEGSVSTLKIQRTERGDSAVYLCASSLSGAARSYEQYFGPGTRLTVT.

This clonotype was detected a few times. The chain couples TRBV7-8 to TRBJ2-3; D call uncertain. CDR1 SGHVS and CDR2 FQNEAQ come from the germline V gene. CDR3 size: 12 residues. Trimming took 3 bases from V and 4 from J, leaving 5 bases between them. DNA for the CDR3: TGTGCCAGCAGCTTTATCTCAGATACGCAGTATTTT. Its translation is CASSFISDTQYF.

This clonotype was seen only a few times. The chain is built from TRBV29-1 and TRBJ2-2, with TRBD2 as a possible D gene (6 bases). Trimming took 1 base from V and 5 from J, leaving 8 bases between them. Germline CDR1 is SQVTM and CDR2 is ANQGSEA. CDR3 length: 13 residues. The CDR3 reads CSVEGGGTGELFF. The CDR3 nucleotides are TGCAGCGTTGAAGGGGGAGGAACCGGGGAGCTGTTTTTT.

This clonotype has ten or more counts. The V and J genes are TRBV7-3 and TRBJ2-7, with D perhaps matching TRBD1 or TRBD2 (5 bases each). The V gene's germline CDR1 is SGHTA and CDR2 FQGTGA. V was pared by 3 bases and J by 5 bases, with 14 bases between. The CDR3 spans 14 residues. The CDR3 DNA reads TGTGCCAGCAGCTTCCTGCATGGGACGGACGAGCAGTACTTC. Protein sequence: CASSFLHGTDEQYF. Complete variable domain (other parts from reference TRBV7-3 and TRBJ2-7): GAGVSQTPSNKVTEKGKYVELRCDPISGHTALYWYRQSLGQGPEFLIYFQGTGAADDSGLPNDRFFAVRPEGSVSTLKIQRTERGDSAVYLCASSFLHGTDEQYFGPGTRLTVT.

The gene calls are TRBV12-3 or TRBV12-4 and TRBJ2-7; D gene ambiguous. Trimming pared 3 bases from V and 3 bases from J, leaving 6 bases between. The CDR3 contains 12 residues. CDR3 protein: CASSLGFYEQYF. The CDR3, as DNA: TGTGCCAGCAGTTTGGGCTTCTACGAGCAGTACTTC.

V is TRBV3-1 and J is TRBJ2-7; TRBD1 matches 8 bases. The ends lost 1 base at V and 12 bases at J; junction bases unmatched: 5. Germline assignment: CDR1 LGHDT and CDR2 YNNKEL (reference sequence). The CDR3 extends over 12 amino acids. CDR3 residues: CASSQATGGWYF. The CDR3 DNA reads TGTGCCAGCAGCCAAGCTACAGGGGGGTGGTACTTC.

This clonotype was picked up a small number of times. The V and J genes are TRBV27 and TRBJ2-1; TRBD1 matches at 8 bases. Germline V lookup: CDR1 MNHEY, CDR2 SMNVEV (reference sequence). The CDR3 totals 13 residues. The ends lost 6 bases at V and 12 bases at J; junction bases unmatched: 10. CDR3 amino acids: CASRRTGIAWQFF. CDR3 nucleotide sequence: TGTGCCAGCAGGCGGACAGGGATAGCATGGCAGTTCTTC.

This chain uses TRBV3-1 with TRBJ2-5; maybe TRBD2 (6 bases). CDR1 is LGHDT, CDR2 YNNKEL, per germline (reference sequence). The CDR3 runs 17 residues. With 3 bases removed from V and 5 bases from J, the gap between germline ends came to 22 bases. Here the CDR3 reads CASSHGTPGTPAETQYF. In DNA form, the CDR3 reads TGTGCCAGCAGCCATGGTACGCCCGGGACTCCGGCCGAGACCCAGTACTTC.

This clonotype has only a few counts. The chain combines TRBV6-5 with TRBJ2-1; 11 bases line up with TRBD2. This CDR3 comprises 16 residues. CDR1 and CDR2 (germline): MNHEY, SVGAGI. The V gene end was trimmed by 5 bases and the J gene end by 2 bases; junction bases not matched to a gene: 5. The CDR3 nucleotides are TGTGCCAGCAGTCCCTTAGCGGGAGGGCCCTACAATGAGCAGTTCTTC. Translating it yields CASSPLAGGPYNEQFF.

This clonotype occurred a few times. This rearrangement joins TRBV6-2 or TRBV6-3 to TRBJ2-4; D is uncertain. The CDR3 is 15 amino acids. Trimming removed 4 bases at V and 2 bases at J, with 12 bases between. Germline V gene lookup returns CDR1 MNHEY and CDR2 SVGEGT. CDR3 DNA sequence: TGTGCCAGCAGTTCCGCACTGTTAACCAAAAACATTCAGTACTTC. Translating gives CASSSALLTKNIQYF.

This clonotype was recorded a few times. The gene calls are TRBV6-2 or TRBV6-3 and TRBJ1-4; 8 nucleotides agree with TRBD1. Per germline, CDR1 MNHEY and CDR2 SVGEGT. The trim removed 7 bases at V and 9 bases at J, leaving 13 bases unmatched. The CDR3 runs to 15 residues. CDR3 sequence: CASTTIQGGKKKLFF. DNA of the CDR3: TGTGCCAGCACCACCATACAGGGGGGCAAGAAAAAACTGTTTTTT.

This clonotype showed up just a few times. This chain connects TRBV20-1 to TRBJ1-4; no clear D gene. The V gene's germline CDR1 is DFQATT and CDR2 SNEGSKA (reference sequence). There are 13 residues in the CDR3. V lost 6 bases, J lost 0 bases, and 8 bases lay in between. CDR3 coding DNA: TGCAGTGCCCTTTCACCAACTAATGAAAAACTGTTTTTT. Protein: CSALSPTNEKLFF.

This clonotype was recorded only once. The rearrangement uses TRBV14 and TRBJ2-3; D remains unclear. Germline CDR1 SGHDN, CDR2 FVKESK. The CDR3 is 15 residues long. V was pared by 4 bases and J by 0 bases, with 11 bases between. CDR3 DNA sequence: TGTGCCAGCAGCCCCCGACTGACTAGCACAGATACGCAGTATTTT. Its protein is CASSPRLTSTDTQYF.

This clonotype was seen at least ten times. The chain links TRBV11-2 to TRBJ2-2; the match to TRBD1 covers 10 bases. CDR1 SGHAT and CDR2 FQNNGV come from the germline V gene. Trimming removed 3 bases from V and 5 bases from J; junction bases left unmatched: 3. The CDR3 has 15 residues. CDR3: CASSLDRGRTGELFF. The CDR3 bases are TGTGCCAGCAGCTTGGACAGGGGGAGAACCGGGGAGCTGTTTTTT.